One T cell receptor (beta chain) is described in this entry. Its antigen remains unidentified. This specimen comes from a study of early T cells in non-severe SARS-CoV-2 infection. Across the whole study: From unsorted whole blood, bulk RNA was sequenced, and the chains remained unpaired. Study-wide points: CD4 and private specificities were missed by VDJdb matching, which favored anti-spike CD8 responses.

Attachment of unique molecular identifiers to individual cDNA molecules was performed. From the 5' RACE reads, TCRdb called clonotypes with MiXCR, one entry per CDR3 protein. The table has roughly 100,000 distinct CDR3 sequences, approximately 14% seen once. The CDR3 consists of 13 residues. Germline V gives CDR1 MDHEN, CDR2 SYDVKM. V lost 4 bases to trimming and J lost 4 bases, with 11 bases between them. The V gene is TRBV28, the J gene TRBJ2-7; D is ambiguous. The sequence derives from an adult who was a healthcare worker with PCR-confirmed SARS-CoV-2 infection or an uninfected control (not recorded which). Input material: whole blood. CDR3 protein: CASSSIPPYEQYF. The CDR3 bases are TGTGCCAGCAGTTCCATTCCTCCGTACGAGCAGTACTTC.